One sample yielded the 17 T cell receptor beta chains listed below, sequenced in a study of blood T cell repertoires in COVID-19. Sequencing used immunoSEQ multiplex PCR; TCRdb keeps in-frame clones, though not all of them. Of around 250,000 clones detected, approximately 80% appear once; the ten largest clones hold around 9.2%. The material sequenced was peripheral blood. All receptors derive from a human donor in a cohort sampled during active COVID-19.

The chain joins TRBV7-2 to TRBJ1-2; D possibly corresponds to TRBD1 (5 bases). Germline V gene data show CDR1 as SGHTA and CDR2 as FQGNSA. Deletions cut 1 base from V and 11 bases from J, with 17 bases between. CDR3 length: 14 residues. In DNA, the CDR3 is TGTGCCAGCAGCTTAGATGGGGGGACGGGACGGTACACCTTC. This sequence encodes CASSLDGGTGRYTF.

This clone has just a few counts. The chain links TRBV5-6 to TRBJ1-2; D is unclear. The CDR3 loop spans 13 amino acids. Trimming took off 1 base at V and 3 bases at J, with 7 bases between the two ends. CDR1 and CDR2 (germline): SGHDT, YYEEEE. CDR3 sequence: CASSLIRDYGYTF. DNA of the CDR3: TGTGCCAGCAGCTTGATTCGTGACTATGGCTACACCTTC.

The chain carries TRBV7-2 and TRBJ1-1, with D possibly TRBD1 on 5 matching bases. This CDR3 comprises 16 residues. With 1 base removed from V and 3 bases from J, the gap between germline ends came to 15 bases. The germline CDR1 and CDR2 sequences are SGHTA and FQGNSA. The CDR3 DNA sequence: TGTGCCAGCAGCTTAGAAGCTCCAGGGAGGTACACTGAAGCTTTCTTT. Its protein is CASSLEAPGRYTEAFF.

This sequence joins TRBV15 and TRBJ2-7, with 7 bases matching TRBD2. V was pared by 5 bases and J by 0 bases, with 10 bases of the junction left unmatched. The germline CDR1 and CDR2 sequences are LNHNV and YYDKDF (reference sequence). The CDR3 is made up of 16 amino acids. The CDR3 bases are TGTGCCACCAGCCCCACGGGGCTAGCGGTCTCCTACGAGCAGTACTTC. Translating it yields CATSPTGLAVSYEQYF.

This chain joins TRBV29-1 and TRBJ1-1; D is perhaps TRBD1 (5 bases). Per the germline V gene, CDR1 is SQVTM and CDR2 is ANQGSEA. V lost 4 bases, J lost 6 bases, and 9 bases lay in between. The CDR3 runs 11 residues. CDR3 nucleotide sequence: TGCAGCGTTGGGGGGGTCTCTGAAGCTTTCTTT. Its translation is CSVGGVSEAFF.

The V call is TRBV11-2, the J call TRBJ2-7; 8 nucleotides align to TRBD2. CDR1 and CDR2 from the germline V gene are SGHAT and FQNNGV. CDR3 size: 16 residues. J lost 0 bases, V lost 3 bases, and 7 bases had no gene match. The CDR3 DNA is TGTGCCAGCAGCTTGACTAGCGACTCTTACTCCTACGAGCAGTACTTC. Protein sequence: CASSLTSDSYSYEQYF.

A single count supports this clone. The chain is built from TRBV14 and TRBJ1-1, with 7 positions matching TRBD1. The CDR3 is 15 residues long. V lost 2 bases and J lost 4; bases outside the gene matches: 7. Germline CDR1 reads SGHDN; CDR2 reads FVKESK. The CDR3 bases are TGTGCCAGCAGCCAAAGACAGGGAGCGGGCACTGAAGCTTTCTTT. It yields the protein CASSQRQGAGTEAFF.

The V and J genes are TRBV7-3 and TRBJ2-5; D might be TRBD2 (6 bases). Germline V gene data show CDR1 as SGHTA and CDR2 as FQGTGA. Trimming shortened V by 4 bases and J by 4 bases, and 13 bases separated the two germline ends. The CDR3 loop spans 14 amino acids. The CDR3 loop is CASSSDPSAETQYF. In DNA form, the CDR3 reads TGTGCCAGCAGCTCCGACCCTAGCGCAGAGACCCAGTACTTC. The variable domain in full, with the rest retrieved from reference TRBV7-3 and TRBJ2-5, is GAGVSQTPSNKVTEKGKYVELRCDPISGHTALYWYRQSLGQGPEFLIYFQGTGAADDSGLPNDRFFAVRPEGSVSTLKIQRTERGDSAVYLCASSSDPSAETQYFGPGTRLLVL.

V gene TRBV7-8 combines with J gene TRBJ2-5; 11 nucleotides agree with TRBD2. The trim removed 3 bases at V and 5 bases at J, leaving 11 bases unmatched. The germline CDR1 and CDR2 sequences are SGHVS and FQNEAQ. The length of the CDR3 is 17 residues. This chain's CDR3 is CASSLVGLAGGHETQYF. For the CDR3, the DNA is TGTGCCAGCAGCTTGGTAGGGTTAGCGGGGGGGCACGAGACCCAGTACTTC.

V gene TRBV19 combines with J gene TRBJ2-5, with 10 bases fitting TRBD1. Germline CDR1 and CDR2: LNHDA and SQIVND (reference sequence). The CDR3 extends over 13 amino acids. With 7 bases clipped from V and 5 bases from J, the junction kept 4 bases outside the gene matches. The CDR3 loop is CASNRGQGETQYF. DNA of the CDR3: TGTGCCAGTAATCGGGGACAGGGGGAGACCCAGTACTTC.

The rearrangement uses TRBV24-1 and TRBJ2-5, with TRBD2 as a possible D gene (6 bases). In germline, CDR1 is KGHDR, CDR2 SFDVKD. This CDR3 has 13 residues. V was pared by 1 base and J by 5 bases, with 7 bases between. The CDR3 nucleotides read TGTGCCACCAGTGATTTACGGGGGGAGACCCAGTACTTC. This gives the protein CATSDLRGETQYF.

V and J are TRBV7-8 and TRBJ1-6; 9 bases map to TRBD1. The CDR3 totals 18 residues. Germline V gene sequence: CDR1 SGHVS, CDR2 FQNEAQ. V lost 2 bases and J lost 2; bases outside the gene matches: 7. CDR3 nucleotides: TGTGCCAGCAGCTTACCCTCGGGACAGGGAACCTATAATTCACCCCTCCACTTT. It codes for CASSLPSGQGTYNSPLHF.

The chain is built from TRBV18 and TRBJ1-4; no definite D call. V was pared by 4 bases and J by 7 bases, with 16 bases between. The CDR3 has 15 amino acids. CDR1 and CDR2 from the germline V gene are KGHSH and LQKENI. The DNA of the CDR3 is TGTGCCAGCTCACAAGGATATAGGCGAGGTGAAAAACTGTTTTTT. Protein sequence: CASSQGYRRGEKLFF.

The chain combines TRBV3-1 (or the pseudogene TRBV3-2) with TRBJ1-1, with D tentatively TRBD1 (5 bases). V was cut by 2 bases and J by 1 base, with 11 bases left in between. This CDR3 comprises 15 residues. Germline-derived CDR1 and CDR2 are LGHDT and YNNKEL (reference sequence). The CDR3 DNA reads TGTGCCAGCAGCCAACCCGGGACTGGGAACACTGAAGCTTTCTTT. This sequence encodes CASSQPGTGNTEAFF.

This clone was found a few times. The rearrangement uses TRBV28 and TRBJ1-2, with 7 bases lining up with TRBD1. Germline V gene lookup returns CDR1 MDHEN and CDR2 SYDVKM. The CDR3 is 12 residues long. With V trimmed by 6 bases and J by 8 bases, 6 bases remained unmatched. CDR3 DNA: TGTGCCAGCAGACCAGGGGGTGGCGGCTACACCTTC. It encodes CASRPGGGGYTF.

This chain uses TRBV7-3 with TRBJ2-1; TRBD2 is a possible D gene (5 bases). Trimming took off 5 bases at V and 6 bases at J, with 14 bases between the two ends. In germline, CDR1 is SGHTA, CDR2 FQGTGA. There are 14 residues in the CDR3. CDR3 region: CASSPLLGSNEQFF. CDR3 nucleotides: TGTGCCAGCAGCCCGTTACTAGGAAGCAATGAGCAGTTCTTC.

The V and J genes are TRBV11-2 and TRBJ2-7; D is unclear. CDR1 is SGHAT and CDR2 is FQNNGV in the germline V gene. The CDR3 is 17 residues long. The germline V and J ends were trimmed by 4 bases and 2 bases, with 21 bases remaining between them. The CDR3 is CASSSLRRDSETYEQYF. In DNA, the CDR3 is TGTGCCAGCAGCTCGCTTCGGAGAGATTCTGAGACCTACGAGCAGTACTTC.